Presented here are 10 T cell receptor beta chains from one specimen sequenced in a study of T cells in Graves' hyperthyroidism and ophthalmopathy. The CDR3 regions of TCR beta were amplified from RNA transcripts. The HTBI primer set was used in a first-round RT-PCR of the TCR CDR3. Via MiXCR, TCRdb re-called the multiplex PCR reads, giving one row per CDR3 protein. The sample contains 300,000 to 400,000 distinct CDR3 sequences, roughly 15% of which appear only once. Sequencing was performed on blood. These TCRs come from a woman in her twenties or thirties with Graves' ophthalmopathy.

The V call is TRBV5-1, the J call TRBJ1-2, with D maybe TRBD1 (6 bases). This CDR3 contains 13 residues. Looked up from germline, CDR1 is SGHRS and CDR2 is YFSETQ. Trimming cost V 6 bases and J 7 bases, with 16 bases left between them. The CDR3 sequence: CASTLGGLAGYTF. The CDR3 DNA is TGCGCCAGCACCCTGGGGGGGCTGGCTGGCTACACCTTC.

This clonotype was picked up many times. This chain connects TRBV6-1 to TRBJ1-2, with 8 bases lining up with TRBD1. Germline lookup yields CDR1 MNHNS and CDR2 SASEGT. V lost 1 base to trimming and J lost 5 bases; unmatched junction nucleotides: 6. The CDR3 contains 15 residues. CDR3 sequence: CASSEEAGGGYGYTF. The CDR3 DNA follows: TGTGCCAGCAGTGAAGAGGCAGGGGGCGGTTATGGCTACACCTTC.

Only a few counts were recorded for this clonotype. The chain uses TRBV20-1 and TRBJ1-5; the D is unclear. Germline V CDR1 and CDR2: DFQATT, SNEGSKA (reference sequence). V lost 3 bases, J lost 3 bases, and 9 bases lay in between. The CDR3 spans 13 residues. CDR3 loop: CSARPQNNQPQHF. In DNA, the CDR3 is TGCAGTGCTAGGCCACAGAACAATCAGCCCCAGCATTTT.

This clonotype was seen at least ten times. The DNA for the CDR3 is TGCAGTGCTAGTTCCAGCGCGGGGACCGGGGAGCTGTTTTTT. This translates into CSASSSAGTGELFF. The chain is built from TRBV20-1 and TRBJ2-2, with D perhaps matching TRBD2 (6 bases). CDR1 is DFQATT and CDR2 is SNEGSKA in the germline V gene (reference sequence). The CDR3 totals 14 residues. Trimming took off 3 bases at V and 5 bases at J, with 13 bases between the two ends.

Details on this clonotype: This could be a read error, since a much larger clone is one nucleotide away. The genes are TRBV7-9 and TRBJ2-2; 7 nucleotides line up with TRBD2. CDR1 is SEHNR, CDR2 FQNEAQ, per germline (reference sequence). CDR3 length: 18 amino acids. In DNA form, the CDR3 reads TGTGCCAGCAGCTTAGAGGGTTTGACAGCGGGAAACACCGAGGAGCTGTTTTTT. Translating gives CASSLEGLTAGNTEELFF.

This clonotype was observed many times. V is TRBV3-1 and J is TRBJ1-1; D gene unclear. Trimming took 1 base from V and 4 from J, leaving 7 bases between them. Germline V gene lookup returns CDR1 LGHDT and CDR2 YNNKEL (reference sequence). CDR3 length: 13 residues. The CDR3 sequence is CASSQGLSTEAFF. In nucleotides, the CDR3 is TGTGCCAGCAGCCAAGGCTTGAGCACTGAAGCTTTCTTT.

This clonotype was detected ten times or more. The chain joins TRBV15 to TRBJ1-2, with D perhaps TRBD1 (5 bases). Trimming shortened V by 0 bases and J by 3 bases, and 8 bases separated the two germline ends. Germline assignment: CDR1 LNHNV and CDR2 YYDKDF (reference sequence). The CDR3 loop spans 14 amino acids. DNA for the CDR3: TGTGCCACCAGCAGAGACCGCAGGGACTATGGCTACACCTTC. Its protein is CATSRDRRDYGYTF.

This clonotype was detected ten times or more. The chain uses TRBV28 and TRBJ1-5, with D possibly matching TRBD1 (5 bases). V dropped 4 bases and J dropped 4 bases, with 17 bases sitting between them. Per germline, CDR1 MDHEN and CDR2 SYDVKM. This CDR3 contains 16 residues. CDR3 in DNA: TGTGCCAGCAGTTCGGGACGGACCGCTCCGAATCAGCCCCAGCATTTT. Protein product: CASSSGRTAPNQPQHF.

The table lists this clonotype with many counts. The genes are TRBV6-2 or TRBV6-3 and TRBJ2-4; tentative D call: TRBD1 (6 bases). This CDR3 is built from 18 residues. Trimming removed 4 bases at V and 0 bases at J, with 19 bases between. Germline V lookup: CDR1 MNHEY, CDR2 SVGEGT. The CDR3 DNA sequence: TGTGCCAGCAGTTCGTCCGCACAGGGATTCGCAGCCAAAAACATTCAGTACTTC. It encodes CASSSSAQGFAAKNIQYF.

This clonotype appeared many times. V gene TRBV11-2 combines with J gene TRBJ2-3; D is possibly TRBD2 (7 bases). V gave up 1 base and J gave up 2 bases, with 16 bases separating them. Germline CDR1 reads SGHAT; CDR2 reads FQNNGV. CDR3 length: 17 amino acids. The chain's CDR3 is CASSLGHGGAYTDTQYF. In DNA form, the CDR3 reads TGTGCCAGCAGCTTAGGGCATGGGGGGGCCTACACAGATACGCAGTATTTT.